A selection of T cell receptor beta chains follows, all from one sample in a study of vaccination effects on CD4 cells after COVID-19. For these receptors, no antigen is known. Produced via immunoSEQ multiplex PCR; TCRdb's table is partial and in-frame only. The table lists about 24,000 clones, over 75% of them singletons. The sequences come from CD4+ T cells from PBMCs cultured with HCoV-NL63 spike peptides, collected after COVID-19 vaccination. The origin of the receptors is a human donor who received a COVID-19 vaccine. The CDR3 runs from the conserved cysteine through the conserved F or W. The D gene is left open where the match is weak. Part of the rows lack a size; the others show once, few, many or a class for expanded clones.

CASKIGTSTYNEQFF | TGTGCCAGCAAAATCGGGACTAGCACCTACAATGAGCAGTTCTTC | TRBV28 | . | TRBD2 | TRBJ2-1
CASSLLGAGAGQPQHF | TGCGCCAGCAGCTTGCTCGGGGCAGGAGCCGGTCAGCCCCAGCATTTT | TRBV5-1 | . | . | TRBJ1-5
CASSRGTGDADTQYF | TGTGCCAGCAGTCGGGGGACAGGGGACGCAGATACGCAGTATTTT | TRBV3-1/TRBV3-2 | . | TRBD1 | TRBJ2-3
CASSQDHRDQPQHF | TGCGCCAGCAGCCAAGATCACCGGGATCAGCCCCAGCATTTT | TRBV4-1 | few | . | TRBJ1-5
CASSDPNRSVGQETQYF | TGTGCCAGCAGTGATCCTAACCGGTCGGTAGGGCAAGAGACCCAGTACTTC | TRBV25-1 | . | . | TRBJ2-5
CASSVEADGNTIYF | TGTGCCAGCAGCGTAGAGGCAGATGGAAACACCATATATTTT | TRBV9 | once | . | TRBJ1-3
CASSQVYTSDTQYF | TGCGCCAGCAGCCAAGTTTACACCTCCGATACGCAGTATTTT | TRBV4-1 | . | . | TRBJ2-3
CASSIEAGSGGYTF | TGTGCCAGTAGTATAGAGGCAGGGTCTGGCGGCTACACCTTC | TRBV19 | . | . | TRBJ1-2
CASSPGQTQETQYF | TGCGCCAGCAGCCCGGGACAGACCCAAGAGACCCAGTACTTC | TRBV5-1 | . | TRBD1 | TRBJ2-5
CASSPRQSGANVLTF | TGTGCCAGCAGCCCCCGACAGTCTGGGGCCAACGTCCTGACTTTC | TRBV3-1/TRBV3-2 | . | . | TRBJ2-6
CASSLGQYNSPLHF | TGTGCCAGCAGCTTGGGACAGTATAATTCACCCCTCCACTTT | TRBV14 | . | TRBD1 | TRBJ1-6
CASILKWLNTEAFF | TGTGCCAGCATCCTGAAGTGGTTGAACACTGAAGCTTTCTTT | TRBV2 | . | . | TRBJ1-1
CASSIPVGEGNSPLHF | . | TRBV21-1 | . | . | TRBJ1-6
CASSLEGGTDTQYF | TGCGCCAGCAGCTTGGAGGGGGGAACAGATACGCAGTATTTT | TRBV5-1 | . | . | TRBJ2-3
CSVGGDTGNTEAFF | TGCAGCGTCGGCGGGGATACGGGGAACACTGAAGCTTTCTTT | TRBV29-1 | few | . | TRBJ1-1
CASSLAGDTYNEQFF | TGCGCCAGCAGCTTGGCGGGGGATACCTACAATGAGCAGTTCTTC | TRBV5-1 | . | . | TRBJ2-1
CASSGRGYNEQFF | TGTGCCAGTAGTGGGCGGGGTTACAATGAGCAGTTCTTC | TRBV19 | few | . | TRBJ2-1
CASTGTFYEQYF | TGTGCCAGCACCGGGACATTCTACGAGCAGTACTTC | TRBV28 | once | . | TRBJ2-7
CASSLIPGQGFATNEKLFF | TGTGCCAGCAGCTTGATACCGGGACAGGGGTTTGCAACTAATGAAAAACTGTTTTTT | TRBV5-5 | . | TRBD1 | TRBJ1-4
CASRAQGQGAEAFF | TGCGCCAGCAGGGCACAGGGTCAGGGCGCTGAAGCTTTCTTT | TRBV5-1 | once | . | TRBJ1-1
CASSIDPTYNEQFF | TGTGCCAGTAGTATAGATCCCACCTACAATGAGCAGTTCTTC | TRBV19 | . | . | TRBJ2-1
CSVQGQGRNEKLFF | TGCAGCGTTCAGGGACAGGGACGAAATGAAAAACTGTTTTTT | TRBV29-1 | . | TRBD1 | TRBJ1-4
CASSQLRTSGAWETQYF | TGCGCCAGCAGCCAGCTTCGGACTAGCGGGGCTTGGGAGACCCAGTACTTC | TRBV4-3 | . | TRBD2 | TRBJ2-5
CASSLRIAGSSYNEQFF | TGTGCCAGCAGCCTCAGAATAGCGGGGTCCTCCTACAATGAGCAGTTCTTC | TRBV21-1 | . | . | TRBJ2-1
CSVEGGETPNEQFF | TGCAGCGTTGAAGGTGGAGAAACTCCGAATGAGCAGTTCTTC | TRBV29-1 | . | . | TRBJ2-1
CASSTDRAAEKLFF | TGTGCCAGCAGCACGGACAGGGCGGCGGAAAAACTGTTTTTT | TRBV6-5 | . | TRBD1 | TRBJ1-4
CASSAIPSAEAFF | TGTGCCAGCAGTGCCATTCCCTCCGCTGAAGCTTTCTTT | TRBV6-2/TRBV6-3 | . | . | TRBJ1-1
CASSDGGARENTIYF | TGTGCCAGCAGTGACGGGGGGGCTCGGGAAAACACCATATATTTT | TRBV2 | . | . | TRBJ1-3
CASSQDSPGVAKNIQYF | TGCGCCAGCAGCCAAGATAGTCCGGGGGTGGCCAAAAACATTCAGTACTTC | TRBV4-1 | . | . | TRBJ2-4
CSVEDLSVTEAFF | TGCAGCGTTGAAGATCTCTCGGTGACTGAAGCTTTCTTT | TRBV29-1 | . | . | TRBJ1-1
CASSRFRGDRGFPEAFF | TGTGCCAGCAGCCGTTTTCGGGGGGACAGGGGATTTCCTGAAGCTTTCTTT | TRBV7-9 | . | TRBD1 | TRBJ1-1
CASSSGLAGGTDTQYF | TGTGCCAGCAGCTCGGGACTAGCGGGGGGCACAGATACGCAGTATTTT | TRBV7-3 | once | TRBD2 | TRBJ2-3
CSARARTEAFF | TGCAGTGCTAGAGCGCGGACTGAAGCTTTCTTT | TRBV20-1 | . | . | TRBJ1-1
CSVAPRMQQETQYF | TGCAGCGTCGCGCCCCGCATGCAACAAGAGACCCAGTACTTC | TRBV29-1 | . | . | TRBJ2-5
CASSYAGREQPQHF | TGTGCCAGCAGTTACGCAGGGCGAGAGCAGCCCCAGCATTTT | TRBV6-2/TRBV6-3 | . | . | TRBJ1-5
CASSYSGSGGTEAFF | TGTGCCAGCAGTTACTCAGGGTCTGGGGGCACTGAAGCTTTCTTT | TRBV6-2/TRBV6-3 | . | . | TRBJ1-1
CASSESEGPFYGYTF | TGTGCCAGCAGTGAGTCGGAGGGGCCTTTCTATGGCTACACCTTC | TRBV6-1 | . | . | TRBJ1-2